This is a list of T cell receptor beta chains from one sample in a study of monozygotic twins with inflammatory bowel disease. TCRdb derives one entry per CDR3 protein from the 5' RACE reads, leaving out DNA. In all, the sample yields a few hundred thousand distinct CDR3 sequences. The sequenced sample was blood. The receptors were gathered from a human donor with ulcerative colitis or Crohn's disease, or a healthy co-twin of an affected twin (not recorded which). CDR3s include the opening cysteine and the closing phenylalanine or tryptophan.

TRBV25-1,TRBJ2-7,CASSDPRLAGSYEQYF
TRBV11-2,TRBJ2-1,CASSSSSGDNEQFF
TRBV5-1,TRBJ2-2,CASSLETRVAGELFF
TRBV12-3/TRBV12-4,TRBJ1-5,CASKKRDQPQHF
TRBV5-1,TRBJ2-2,CASSPPAGLDTGELFF
TRBV5-1,TRBJ2-6,CASSLVGRTGANVLTF
TRBV3-1,TRBJ2-1,CASSPSFVALYNEQFF
TRBV7-6,TRBJ1-4,CASSLSPDGATNEKLFF
TRBV19,TRBJ2-3,CASSKGPYTQYF
TRBV20-1,TRBJ2-7,CSAPTSGSYEQYF